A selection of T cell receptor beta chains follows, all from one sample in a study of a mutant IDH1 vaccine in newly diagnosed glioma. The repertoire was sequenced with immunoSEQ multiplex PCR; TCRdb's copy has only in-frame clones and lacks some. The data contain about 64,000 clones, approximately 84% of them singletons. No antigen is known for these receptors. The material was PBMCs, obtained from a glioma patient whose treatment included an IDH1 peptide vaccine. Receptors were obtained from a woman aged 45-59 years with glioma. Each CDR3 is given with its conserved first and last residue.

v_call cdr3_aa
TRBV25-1 CASSDTYGYTF
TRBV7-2 CATTSGYEQYF
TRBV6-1 CASSDMSREQYF
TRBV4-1 CASSQAPGNYEQYF
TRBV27 CASSFAAAGPQHF
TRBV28 CASSLEQGRGWYTEAFF
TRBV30 CAWSVTEGAKYF
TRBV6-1 CASSEGTGGSDTQYF
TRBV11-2 CASSLWGPETQYF
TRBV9 CASSVGTTGHQPQHF
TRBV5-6 CASSYPNYGYTF
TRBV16 CASSPGEGYTF
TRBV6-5 CASSYGTGGTEAFF
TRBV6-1 CASSEGQANTEAFF
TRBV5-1 CASSILADPQYF
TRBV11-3 CASSLDRRSSYEQYF
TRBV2 CASSGTGVDGYTF